This is a list of T cell receptor beta chains from one sample in a study of control samples from healthy donors and cancer patients. TCRdb keeps only in-frame clones here, not all; method: immunoSEQ multiplex PCR. The repertoire holds 80,000 to 100,000 clones, with 92% as singletons. Sequenced: blood. Receptors originate from a human donor in good health. The donor label of this sample is uncertain. CDR3s include the opening cysteine and the closing phenylalanine or tryptophan. The D gene is left open where the match is weak. Size tells how often a clone was seen (once, few, many) or the class of an expanded clone, and some rows leave it out.

cdr3_aa cdr3_nt d_call j_call v_call clone_size
CASSLRVNYGYTF TGTGCCAGCAGCTTAAGGGTTAACTATGGCTACACCTTC - TRBJ1-2 TRBV13 -
CASSRVQGNEQFF TGTGCCAGCTCACGAGTCCAGGGAAATGAGCAGTTCTTC - TRBJ2-1 TRBV18 -
CASSSGQLNTGELFF TGCGCCAGCAGCTCCGGACAGCTCAACACCGGGGAGCTGTTTTTT - TRBJ2-2 TRBV5-1 -
CASSDDRVDSEKLFF TGTGCCAGCAGTGACGACAGGGTTGACAGTGAAAAACTGTTTTTT TRBD1 TRBJ1-4 TRBV6-1 once
CASSMTGGETQYF TGTGCCAGTAGTATGACAGGGGGAGAGACCCAGTACTTC TRBD1 TRBJ2-5 TRBV19 -
CATSRDLKNTEAFF TGTGCCACCAGCAGAGATTTGAAGAACACTGAAGCTTTCTTT - TRBJ1-1 TRBV15 -
CASSPGQSTPEQYF TGTGCCAGCAGCCCGGGCCAATCCACCCCCGAGCAGTACTTC - TRBJ2-7 TRBV5-5 -
CASSGKPRGAFF TGTGCCAGCAGTGGGAAACCAAGGGGGGCTTTCTTT - TRBJ1-1 TRBV28 -
CASSQGRPYEQFF TGTGCCAGCAGCCAGGGGCGCCCTTACGAGCAGTTCTTC - TRBJ2-1 TRBV7-2 -
CASSAGAREKLFF TGCGCCAGCAGTGCAGGGGCCAGAGAAAAACTGTTTTTT - TRBJ1-4 TRBV2 -
CASSLKTFRDTTEAFF TGTGCCAGCAGCTTGAAGACGTTTCGCGATACTACTGAAGCTTTCTTT - TRBJ1-1 TRBV13 -
CASSRVRGLMSSYEQYF TGTGCCAGCAGCCGCGTGCGGGGACTGATGAGCTCCTACGAGCAGTACTTC - TRBJ2-7 TRBV7-9 -
CATSRGQGDGETQYF TGTGCCACCAGCAGAGGACAGGGGGATGGGGAGACCCAGTACTTC TRBD1 TRBJ2-5 TRBV15 -
CASSRKRTGELNTQYF TGTGCCAGCTCACGAAAGCGGACAGGGGAATTAAATACGCAGTATTTT TRBD1 TRBJ2-3 TRBV18 -
CARDRDATEAFF TGTGCCCGGGACAGGGATGCTACTGAAGCTTTCTTT TRBD1 TRBJ1-1 TRBV30 few
CASSQRDRVKNIQYF TGTGCCAGCTCACAAAGGGACAGGGTCAAAAACATTCAGTACTTC TRBD1 TRBJ2-4 TRBV18 -
CASSEDIRSGGYTF TGTGCCAGCAGTGAAGATATTCGCTCGGGTGGCTACACCTTC - TRBJ1-2 TRBV6-1 -
CSASPMGPWYSYNSPLHF TGCAGTGCTAGTCCCATGGGGCCCTGGTACTCCTATAATTCACCCCTCCACTTT - TRBJ1-6 TRBV20-1 -
CASTEGGQLTDTQYF TGCGCCAGCACCGAGGGGGGACAGCTCACAGATACGCAGTATTTT - TRBJ2-3 TRBV4-1 -
CASSRNSGNEQFF TGCGCCAGCAGCCGAAATAGTGGCAATGAGCAGTTCTTC - TRBJ2-1 TRBV5-1 -
CASSHDRRYGYTF TGTGCCAGCAGCCACGACAGGAGGTATGGCTACACCTTC - TRBJ1-2 TRBV7-9 -
CASSKDRGTYNEQFF TGTGCCAGTAGTAAGGACAGGGGGACCTACAATGAGCAGTTCTTC TRBD1 TRBJ2-1 TRBV19 few
CASSYGLHSYNEQFF TGTGCCAGCAGTTACGGCCTGCACTCCTACAATGAGCAGTTCTTC - TRBJ2-1 TRBV6-2/TRBV6-3 -
CASSVGGTLNTEAFF TGTGCCAGCAGCGTAGGAGGGACTTTGAACACTGAAGCTTTCTTT - TRBJ1-1 TRBV9 -
CASSPGDRGHEQYF TGTGCCAGCAGCCCCGGGGACAGGGGACACGAGCAGTACTTC TRBD1 TRBJ2-7 TRBV5-4 -
CASSLEVGRGYTF TGCGCCAGCAGCTTGGAGGTGGGTCGTGGCTACACCTTC - TRBJ1-2 TRBV5-1 -
CASRPSGRNSPLHF TGTGCCAGCAGGCCAAGCGGCCGCAATTCACCCCTCCACTTT - TRBJ1-6 TRBV11-1 few
CASSPGDGLIQETQYF TGTGCCAGTAGTCCTGGGGACGGATTAATCCAAGAGACCCAGTACTTC - TRBJ2-5 TRBV19 -
CASSGQGFLSKNYEQYF TGTGCCAGCAGTGGTCAGGGTTTTTTGTCTAAAAACTACGAGCAGTACTTC - TRBJ2-7 TRBV6-1 -
CASSESTTELNTEAFF TGCGCCAGCAGTGAGTCGACGACGGAACTGAACACTGAAGCTTTCTTT - TRBJ1-1 TRBV10-1 -
CASSRQGSNYGYTF TGCGCCAGCAGCCGACAGGGCTCTAACTATGGCTACACCTTC TRBD1 TRBJ1-2 TRBV10-1 few
CASSGAGRLEAFF TGTGCCAGCAGTGGAGCTGGAAGGCTTGAAGCTTTCTTT - TRBJ1-1 TRBV25-1 -
CASSPPGLAGGPDTQYF TGTGCCAGCTCACCGCCTGGACTAGCGGGGGGGCCAGATACGCAGTATTTT TRBD2 TRBJ2-3 TRBV18 -
CASSKPRTGGRYEQFF TGTGCCAGCAGCAAACCCCGGACAGGGGGTCGGTATGAGCAGTTCTTC - TRBJ2-1 TRBV21-1 -
CASLRDRGAGNTIYF TGTGCCAGCCTGCGGGACAGGGGGGCTGGAAACACCATATATTTT TRBD1 TRBJ1-3 TRBV18 -
CASSLRTPAVGNEQFF TGTGCCAGCAGCTTAAGGACCCCCGCTGTTGGCAATGAGCAGTTCTTC - TRBJ2-1 TRBV7-9 once
CASSSGTPRYNEQFF TGTGCCAGCAGTTCCGGGACACCAAGATACAATGAGCAGTTCTTC - TRBJ2-1 TRBV6-5 once
CASSSDAASGNTIYF TGCGCCAGCAGCTCGGACGCTGCCTCTGGAAACACCATATATTTT - TRBJ1-3 TRBV5-1 -
CASRVYSEGNYGYTF TGTGCCAGTAGGGTTTACAGCGAAGGCAACTATGGCTACACCTTC - TRBJ1-2 TRBV19 -
CATRGGGLDGQFF TGTGCCACCAGAGGAGGGGGGCTTGATGGGCAGTTCTTC - TRBJ2-1 TRBV24-1 -
CASSERGRSNSGNTIYF TGTGCCAGCAGTGAGCGGGGGAGAAGTAACTCTGGAAACACCATATATTTT - TRBJ1-3 TRBV6-1 -
CASSMLQGLWGDTQYF TGTGCCAGCAGCATGTTACAGGGATTATGGGGCGATACGCAGTATTTT - TRBJ2-3 TRBV21-1 -
CASSGWDSSYNEQFF TGTGCCAGCAGCGGATGGGACAGCTCCTACAATGAGCAGTTCTTC TRBD1 TRBJ2-1 TRBV9 -
CASSLMDGNEQFF TGCGCCAGCAGCTTGATGGACGGCAATGAGCAGTTCTTC - TRBJ2-1 TRBV5-1 -
CASSTGQLTGELFF TGTGCCAGTAGTACGGGACAGCTCACCGGGGAGCTGTTTTTT TRBD1 TRBJ2-2 TRBV19 once
CASSPSHPATNEKLFF TGTGCCAGCAGCCCTAGTCACCCGGCAACTAATGAAAAACTGTTTTTT - TRBJ1-4 TRBV3-1/TRBV3-2 -
CSAPGTYGYTF TGCAGTGCTCCGGGGACCTATGGCTACACCTTC - TRBJ1-2 TRBV20-1 -
CASRSAGGQGLVGYTF TGTGCCAGCAGATCGGCCGGAGGACAGGGTCTAGTTGGCTACACCTTC TRBD1 TRBJ1-2 TRBV5-4 -
CASSLAGTQNEQFF TGTGCCAGCAGCTTGGCCGGGACCCAGAATGAGCAGTTCTTC - TRBJ2-1 TRBV7-3 -
CASSLSRDQPQHF TGTGCCAGCAGTTTAAGTAGGGATCAGCCCCAGCATTTT - TRBJ1-5 TRBV12-3/TRBV12-4 -
CASSRPGQPGSSGNTIYF TGTGCCAGCAGCCGCCCCGGACAGCCCGGTTCCTCTGGAAACACCATATATTTT - TRBJ1-3 TRBV7-6 -
CASSLGGGGNTIYF TGCGCCAGCAGCTTGGGAGGAGGAGGAAACACCATATATTTT - TRBJ1-3 TRBV5-1 -
CASKQRNSPLHF TGTGCCAGCAAACAGAGAAATTCACCCCTCCACTTT - TRBJ1-6 TRBV12-3/TRBV12-4 -
CASSVEPGGDTEAFF TGTGCCAGCAGCGTAGAGCCAGGGGGGGACACTGAAGCTTTCTTT TRBD1 TRBJ1-1 TRBV9 -
CASSPRRGDYGYTF TGCGCCAGCAGCCCTCGAAGAGGGGACTATGGCTACACCTTC - TRBJ1-2 TRBV5-1 once